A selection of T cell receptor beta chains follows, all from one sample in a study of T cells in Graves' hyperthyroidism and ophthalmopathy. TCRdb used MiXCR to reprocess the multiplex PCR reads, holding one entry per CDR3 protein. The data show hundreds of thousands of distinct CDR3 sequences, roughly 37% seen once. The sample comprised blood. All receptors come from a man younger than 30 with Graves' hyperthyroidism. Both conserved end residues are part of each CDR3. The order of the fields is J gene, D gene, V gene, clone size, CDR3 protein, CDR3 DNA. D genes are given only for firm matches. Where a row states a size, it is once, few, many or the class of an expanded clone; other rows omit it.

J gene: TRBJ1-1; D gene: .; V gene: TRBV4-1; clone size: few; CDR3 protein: CASSQDRGSTPFF; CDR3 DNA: TGCGCCAGCAGCCAAGATCGGGGCAGCACCCCTTTCTTT
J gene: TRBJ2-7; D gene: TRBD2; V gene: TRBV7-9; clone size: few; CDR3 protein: CASSLGSSGWYEQYF; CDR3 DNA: TGTGCCAGCAGCTTAGGATCTAGCGGGTGGTACGAGCAGTACTTC
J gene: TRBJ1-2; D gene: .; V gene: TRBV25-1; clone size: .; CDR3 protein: CASSLLRAKRYGFTF; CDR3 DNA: TGTGCCAGCAGCTTGCTGAGGGCCAAGCGCTATGGCTTCACCTTC
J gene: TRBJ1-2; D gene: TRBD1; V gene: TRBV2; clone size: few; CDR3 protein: CATVPDRGRGYTF; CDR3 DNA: TGTGCCACTGTGCCCGACAGGGGACGGGGCTACACCTTC
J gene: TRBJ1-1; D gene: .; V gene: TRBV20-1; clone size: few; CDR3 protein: CSAMTGAEAFF; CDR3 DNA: TGCAGTGCTATGACGGGGGCTGAAGCTTTCTTT
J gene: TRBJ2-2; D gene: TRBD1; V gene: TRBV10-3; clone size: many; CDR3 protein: CAISDSGTGDTGELFF; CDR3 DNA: TGTGCCATCAGTGACTCCGGGACAGGGGACACCGGGGAGCTGTTTTTT
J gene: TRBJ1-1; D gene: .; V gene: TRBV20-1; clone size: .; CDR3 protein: CSARGPQGDPEAFF; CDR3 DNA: TGCAGTGCTAGAGGGCCCCAGGGAGATCCTGAAGCTTTCTTT
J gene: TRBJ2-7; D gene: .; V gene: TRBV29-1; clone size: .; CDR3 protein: CSSPDALTYEQYF; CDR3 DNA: TGCAGCTCACCGGACGCATTAACCTACGAGCAGTACTTC
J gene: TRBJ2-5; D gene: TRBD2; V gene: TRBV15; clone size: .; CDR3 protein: CATSSPPVSGGPGTQYF; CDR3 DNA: TGTGCCACCAGCAGCCCGCCGGTTAGCGGGGGGCCAGGGACCCAGTACTTC
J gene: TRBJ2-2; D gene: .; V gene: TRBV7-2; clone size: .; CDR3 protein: CARVGGELFF; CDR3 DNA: TGTGCCAGGGTCGGCGGGGAGCTGTTTTTT
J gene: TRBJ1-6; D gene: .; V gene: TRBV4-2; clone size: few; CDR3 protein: CASSQDSANSPLHF; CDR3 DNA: TGTGCCAGCAGCCAAGACTCAGCAAATTCACCCCTCCACTTT
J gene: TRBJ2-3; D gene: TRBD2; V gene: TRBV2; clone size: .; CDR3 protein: CASPRLAGISTDTQYF; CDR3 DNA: TGTGCCAGTCCCAGACTAGCGGGTATTAGCACAGATACGCAGTATTTT
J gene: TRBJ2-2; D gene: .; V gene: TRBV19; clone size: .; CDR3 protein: CASNEGRTGELFF; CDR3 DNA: TGTGCCAGTAATGAAGGGAGAACCGGGGAGCTGTTTTTT
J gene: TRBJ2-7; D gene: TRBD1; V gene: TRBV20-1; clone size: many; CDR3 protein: CSAFDRVSYEQYF; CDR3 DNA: TGCAGTGCCTTCGACAGGGTCTCCTACGAGCAGTACTTC
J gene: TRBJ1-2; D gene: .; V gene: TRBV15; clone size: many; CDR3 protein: CATSGKGEDSHNYGYTF; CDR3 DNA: TGTGCCACCAGCGGAAAAGGGGAGGACAGCCATAACTATGGCTACACCTTC
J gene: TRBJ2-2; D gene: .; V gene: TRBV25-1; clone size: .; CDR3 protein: CASFTGLKAGELFF; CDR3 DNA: TGTGCCAGCTTTACAGGGTTGAAGGCCGGGGAGCTGTTTTTT
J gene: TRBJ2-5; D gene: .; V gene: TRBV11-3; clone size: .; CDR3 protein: CASSRGELGGTQYF; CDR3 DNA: TGTGCCAGCAGCCGCGGGGAGTTGGGAGGGACCCAGTACTTC
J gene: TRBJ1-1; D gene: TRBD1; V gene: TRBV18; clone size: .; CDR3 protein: CASSNTGVNTEAFF; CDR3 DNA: TGTGCCAGCTCAAACACAGGGGTGAACACTGAAGCTTTCTTT
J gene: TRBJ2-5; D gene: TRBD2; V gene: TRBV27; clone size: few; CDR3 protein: CASSFTGGVETQYF; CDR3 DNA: TGTGCCAGCAGTTTCACGGGAGGAGTAGAGACCCAGTACTTC
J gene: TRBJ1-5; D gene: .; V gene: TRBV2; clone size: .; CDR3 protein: CASSLTGPPAHQPQHF; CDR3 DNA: TGTGCCAGCAGTCTTACCGGGCCACCAGCCCACCAGCCCCAGCATTTT